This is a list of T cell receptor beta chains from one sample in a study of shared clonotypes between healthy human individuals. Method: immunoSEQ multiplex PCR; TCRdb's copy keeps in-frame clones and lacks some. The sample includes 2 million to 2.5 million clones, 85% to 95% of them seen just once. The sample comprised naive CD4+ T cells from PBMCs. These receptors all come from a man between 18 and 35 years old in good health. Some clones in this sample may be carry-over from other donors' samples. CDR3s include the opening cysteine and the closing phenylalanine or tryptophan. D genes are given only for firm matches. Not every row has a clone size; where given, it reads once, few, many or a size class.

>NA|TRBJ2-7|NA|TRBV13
CASSHSRSSYEQYF
TGTGCCAGCAGCCATAGCAGGAGCTCCTACGAGCAGTACTTC
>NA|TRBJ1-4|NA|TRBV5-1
CASSPRGNEKLFF
TGCGCCAGCAGCCCTAGGGGTAATGAAAAACTGTTTTTT
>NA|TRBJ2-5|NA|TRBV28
CASSLSPGRNLNQETQYF
TGTGCCAGCAGTTTATCCCCTGGGCGGAACCTTAACCAAGAGACCCAGTACTTC
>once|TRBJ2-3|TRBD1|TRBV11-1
CASSLPGGGSDTQYF
TGTGCCAGCAGCCTCCCAGGGGGCGGGTCAGATACGCAGTATTTT
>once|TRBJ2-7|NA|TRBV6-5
CASSTRQTPREQYF
TGTGCCAGCAGTACAAGACAGACCCCCAGGGAGCAGTACTTC
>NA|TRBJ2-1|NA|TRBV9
CASSVGTPASEQFF
TGTGCCAGCAGCGTCGGGACCCCCGCGAGTGAGCAGTTCTTC
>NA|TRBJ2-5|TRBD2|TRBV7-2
CASSLGLAGAGAQYF
TGTGCCAGCAGCTTGGGACTAGCGGGAGCCGGGGCCCAGTACTTC
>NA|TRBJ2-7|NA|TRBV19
CASSIGEGEQYF
TGTGCCAGTAGTATCGGCGAGGGAGAGCAGTACTTC
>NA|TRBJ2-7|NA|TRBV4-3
CASSQDWGRSYEQYF
TGCGCCAGCAGCCAAGATTGGGGAAGATCCTACGAGCAGTACTTC
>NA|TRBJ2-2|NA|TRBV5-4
CASSLEVTGELFF
TGTGCCAGCAGCTTGGAAGTCACCGGGGAGCTGTTTTTT
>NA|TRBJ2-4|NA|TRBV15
CATSRGENIQYF
TGTGCCACCAGCAGAGGAGAAAACATTCAGTACTTC
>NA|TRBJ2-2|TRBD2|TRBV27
CASSSGTSGKAGELFF
TGTGCCAGCAGTTCCGGGACTAGCGGGAAGGCCGGGGAGCTGTTTTTT
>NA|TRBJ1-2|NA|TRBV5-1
CASSSGTSGYTF
TGCGCCAGCAGCTCGGGGACATCCGGCTACACCTTC
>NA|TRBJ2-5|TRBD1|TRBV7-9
CASSLQGIQETQYF
TGTGCCAGCAGCCTACAGGGGATCCAAGAGACCCAGTACTTC
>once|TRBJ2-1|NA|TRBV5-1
CASSLVSVNEQFF
TGCGCCAGCAGCTTGGTCTCGGTTAATGAGCAGTTCTTC
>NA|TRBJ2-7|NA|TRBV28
CASSRRSEQYF
TGTGCCAGCAGCCGCCGTTCCGAGCAGTACTTC
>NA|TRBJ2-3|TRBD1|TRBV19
CATQQGAGADTQYF
TGTGCCACGCAACAGGGGGCTGGCGCAGATACGCAGTATTTT
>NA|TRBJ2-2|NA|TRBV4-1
CASSHNPRVGSLNTGELFF
TGCGCCAGCAGCCACAACCCCCGAGTGGGGTCCTTGAACACCGGGGAGCTGTTTTTT
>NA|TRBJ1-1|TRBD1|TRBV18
CASSPGKGAGTEAFF
TGTGCCAGCTCCCCCGGTAAGGGGGCGGGCACTGAAGCTTTCTTT
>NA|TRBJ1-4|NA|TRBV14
CASSQEWAGGEKLFF
TGTGCCAGCAGCCAAGAGTGGGCCGGAGGTGAAAAACTGTTTTTT
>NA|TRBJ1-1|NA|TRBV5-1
CASSSPGGGLNTEAFF
TGCGCCAGCAGCTCGCCTGGAGGGGGGCTGAACACTGAAGCTTTCTTT
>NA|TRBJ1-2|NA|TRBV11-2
CASSRLSGGYTF
TGTGCCAGCAGCCGTCTTAGCGGAGGCTACACCTTC
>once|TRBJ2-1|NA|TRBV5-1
CASSTNREHEQFF
TGCGCCAGCAGCACCAACAGGGAACATGAGCAGTTCTTC
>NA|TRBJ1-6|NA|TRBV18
CASRNTGEGSPLHF
TGTGCCAGCCGAAACACAGGCGAGGGTTCACCCCTCCACTTT
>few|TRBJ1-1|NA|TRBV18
CASSPQPSIPGITEAFF
TGTGCCAGCTCACCCCAACCCTCAATTCCAGGGATCACTGAAGCTTTCTTT
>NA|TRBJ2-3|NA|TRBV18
CASSPPWGGAADTQYF
TGTGCCAGCTCACCACCGTGGGGTGGGGCCGCGGATACGCAGTATTTT
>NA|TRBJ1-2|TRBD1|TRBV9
CASSLGTEGYTF
TGTGCCAGCAGCCTTGGGACAGAGGGCTACACCTTC
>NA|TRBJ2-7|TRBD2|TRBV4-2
CASSQIHNGLAAYEQYF
TGTGCCAGCAGCCAGATCCATAATGGACTAGCGGCCTACGAGCAGTACTTC
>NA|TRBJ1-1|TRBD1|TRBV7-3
CASSPQGAATEAFF
TGTGCCAGCAGCCCACAGGGGGCGGCCACTGAAGCTTTCTTT
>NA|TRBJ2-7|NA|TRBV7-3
CASSLIPDPTIEKQYF
TGTGCCAGCAGCTTAATCCCTGACCCAACTATCGAGAAGCAGTACTTC
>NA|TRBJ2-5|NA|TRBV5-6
CASSFEGVPPNQETQYF
TGTGCCAGCAGCTTTGAGGGAGTACCCCCAAACCAAGAGACCCAGTACTTC
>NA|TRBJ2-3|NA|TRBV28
CASRAATQYF
TGTGCCAGCAGAGCGGCTACGCAGTATTTT
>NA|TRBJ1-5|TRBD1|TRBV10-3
CAISDTGASNQPQHF
TGTGCCATCAGCGATACAGGGGCTAGCAATCAGCCCCAGCATTTT
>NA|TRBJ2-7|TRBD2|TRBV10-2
CASREGLAGSYEQYF
TGCGCCAGCAGGGAGGGACTAGCGGGCTCCTACGAGCAGTACTTC
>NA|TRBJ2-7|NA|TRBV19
CASSPPGPLSYEQYF
TGTGCCAGTAGTCCCCCGGGCCCTCTCTCCTACGAGCAGTACTTC
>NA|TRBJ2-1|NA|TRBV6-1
CASSVGHEQFF
TGTGCCAGCAGTGTGGGGCATGAGCAGTTCTTC
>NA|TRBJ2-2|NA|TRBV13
CASSLVGALNTGELFF
TGTGCCAGCAGCTTAGTGGGGGCCTTAAACACCGGGGAGCTGTTTTTT
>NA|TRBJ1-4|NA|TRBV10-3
CAISSSRDNEKLFF
TGTGCCATCAGTTCATCTCGGGATAATGAAAAACTGTTTTTT
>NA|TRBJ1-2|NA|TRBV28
CASSFVGLRGYTF
TGTGCCAGCAGTTTCGTTGGTTTGAGAGGCTACACCTTC
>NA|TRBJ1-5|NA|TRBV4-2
CASSQHDRSNQPQHF
TGTGCCAGCAGCCAACACGACAGAAGCAATCAGCCCCAGCATTTT
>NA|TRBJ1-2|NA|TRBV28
CASSRDTYYGYTF
TGTGCCAGCAGTCGGGACACTTACTATGGCTACACCTTC
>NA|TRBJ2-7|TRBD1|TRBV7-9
CASSRYGTVPYEQYF
TGTGCCAGCAGCAGATACGGGACAGTTCCCTACGAGCAGTACTTC
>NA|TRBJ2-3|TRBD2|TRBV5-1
CASSLAGASTDTQYF
TGCGCCAGCAGTTTAGCGGGAGCCAGCACAGATACGCAGTATTTT
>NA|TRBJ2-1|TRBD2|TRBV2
CAGTSGIPGFF
TGTGCCGGGACTAGCGGGATACCCGGGTTCTTC
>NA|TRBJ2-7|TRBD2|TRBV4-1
CASKRGIAGGPGEQYF
TGCGCCAGCAAAAGGGGGATAGCGGGAGGGCCGGGCGAGCAGTACTTC
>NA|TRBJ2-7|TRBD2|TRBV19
CASSLAGGNVDEQYF
TGTGCCAGTAGCTTGGCGGGGGGCAACGTGGACGAGCAGTACTTC
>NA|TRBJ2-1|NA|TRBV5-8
CASSLVAAGYNEQFF
TGTGCCAGCAGCTTGGTAGCGGCTGGATACAATGAGCAGTTCTTC
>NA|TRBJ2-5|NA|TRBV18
CASSSLLQETQYF
TGTGCCAGCTCATCGTTGCTCCAAGAGACCCAGTACTTC
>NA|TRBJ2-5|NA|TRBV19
CASSNSWRAETQYF
TGTGCCAGTAGTAACTCTTGGCGTGCGGAGACCCAGTACTTC
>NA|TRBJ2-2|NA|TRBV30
CAWSSRVTNTGELFF
TGTGCCTGGAGTTCCCGGGTTACGAACACCGGGGAGCTGTTTTTT
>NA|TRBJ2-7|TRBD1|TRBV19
CASSNDRAKQYF
TGTGCCAGTAGTAATGACAGGGCCAAGCAGTACTTC
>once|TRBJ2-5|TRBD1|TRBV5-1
CASSLGQGAQETQYF
TGCGCCAGCAGCTTGGGGCAGGGGGCTCAAGAGACCCAGTACTTC
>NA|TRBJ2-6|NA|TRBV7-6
CASSLAPRAGANVLTF
TGTGCCAGCAGCTTAGCGCCGCGCGCTGGGGCCAACGTCCTGACTTTC